These 9 T cell receptor beta chains share one sample of origin, sequenced in a study of blood T cell repertoires in COVID-19. Using immunoSEQ multiplex PCR, the repertoire was profiled, and TCRdb retains in-frame clones only, with some absent. Altogether 250,000 to 300,000 clones are present, 85% to 90% being singletons, with the ten largest covering around 5.8%. The sample taken for sequencing was peripheral blood. The receptors here all came from a woman in her fifties or sixties with COVID-19, enrolled during active disease.

This chain uses TRBV7-3 with TRBJ2-1; TRBD1 is a possible D gene (6 bases). Germline V gives CDR1 SGHTA, CDR2 FQGTGA. V was shortened by 2 bases and J by 12 bases, with 11 bases between the two germline ends. CDR3 length equals 12 residues. DNA of the CDR3: TGTGCCAGCAGCTTAGTAGGGGGTACGCAGTTCTTC. Its translation: CASSLVGGTQFF.

The chain carries TRBV4-1 and TRBJ1-2, with a possible D match to TRBD1 (6 bases). V gave up 4 bases and J gave up 6 bases, with 18 bases separating them. The CDR3 is 15 residues long. The germline V gene has CDR1 MGHRA and CDR2 YSYEKL. CDR3 sequence: CASSRNTGKLHGYTF. Here the CDR3 DNA reads TGCGCCAGCAGCCGCAACACAGGGAAATTACATGGCTACACCTTC.

The chain joins TRBV18 to TRBJ1-4; 10 bases fit TRBD1. The germline gives CDR1 KGHSH, CDR2 LQKENI. After removal of 4 bases from V and 15 bases from J, the junction contained 8 bases not matched to a gene. The CDR3 is made up of 13 amino acids. CDR3 sequence: CASSLRDRGPMFF. As DNA, the CDR3 is TGTGCCAGCTCACTACGGGACAGGGGCCCAATGTTTTTT.

The genes are TRBV7-2 and TRBJ2-1; 13 nucleotides agree with TRBD2. The CDR3 has 16 amino acids. V dropped 2 bases and J dropped 9; count of bases not matched to a gene: 7. The V gene's germline CDR1 is SGHTA and CDR2 FQGNSA. This chain's CDR3 is CASSLRGTSGTSEQFF. CDR3 coding DNA: TGTGCCAGCAGCTTAAGAGGGACTAGCGGGACGAGTGAGCAGTTCTTC.

The rearrangement uses TRBV12-3 or TRBV12-4 and TRBJ1-1, with D hard to call. The length of the CDR3 is 11 residues. V was pared by 2 bases and J by 13 bases, with 11 bases between. CDR3 in amino acids: CASSLSFILFF. CDR3 in DNA: TGTGCCAGCAGTTTATCCTTTATACTTTTCTTT.

The CDR3 DNA reads as TGTGCCAGCAGCGCCAATAGCCGACTAGCGGGGGGTACCGGGGAGCTGTTTTTT. The encoded protein is CASSANSRLAGGTGELFF. The V gene is TRBV9, the J gene TRBJ2-2, with 13 bases fitting TRBD2. After removal of 3 bases from V and 5 bases from J, the junction contained 10 bases not matched to a gene. The CDR3 spans 18 residues. CDR1 SGDLS and CDR2 YYNGEE come from the germline V gene.

The J gene is TRBJ1-2, the V gene TRBV7-2; the match to TRBD1 covers 8 bases. The CDR3 has 16 residues. The germline V gene encodes CDR1 SGHTA and CDR2 FQGNSA. Trimming removed 5 bases from V and 4 bases from J; junction bases left unmatched: 12. CDR3 DNA: TGTGCCAGCAGCCCCCAGGGTGCAGGGGGCGGCTATGGCTACACCTTC. Its translation: CASSPQGAGGGYGYTF.

The genes are TRBV6-1 and TRBJ2-1; TRBD2 is a possible D gene (5 bases). The CDR3 runs 15 residues. Trimming stripped 0 bases from V and 8 bases from J, with 14 bases between. Germline V lookup: CDR1 MNHNS, CDR2 SASEGT. In DNA form, the CDR3 reads TGTGCCAGCAGTGAAGCCGGGCTAGCTCTACATGAGCAGTTCTTC. Amino acid sequence: CASSEAGLALHEQFF.

The J gene is TRBJ2-7, the V gene TRBV28; TRBD2 is a possible D gene (7 bases). Germline CDR1 is MDHEN and CDR2 is SYDVKM. The CDR3 covers 11 residues. The V and J ends lost 11 bases and 2 bases respectively, with 10 bases between them. The CDR3 sequence is CAGGGPYEQYF. The CDR3 DNA is TGTGCCGGGGGGGGGCCCTACGAGCAGTACTTC.